The source of this T cell receptor beta chain is a study of blood T cell repertoires in COVID-19. Measured with immunoSEQ multiplex PCR; TCRdb has only the in-frame clones, and not every one. The sample gives about 260,000 clones, around nine tenths of which show up once; roughly 1.9% is in the top ten. Trimming cost V 8 bases and J 0 bases, with 15 bases left between them. Germline CDR1 and CDR2: WSHSY and SAAADI. This CDR3 has 15 amino acids. The sequenced material came from peripheral blood. The TCR sequence derives from a man under 40 with active or convalescent COVID-19. V and J are TRBV10-2 and TRBJ2-3; TRBD2 might be the D (5 bases). The CDR3 DNA sequence: TGCGCCAGCCCCGAGGGAACCCGTAGCACAGATACGCAGTATTTT. Translation: CASPEGTRSTDTQYF.